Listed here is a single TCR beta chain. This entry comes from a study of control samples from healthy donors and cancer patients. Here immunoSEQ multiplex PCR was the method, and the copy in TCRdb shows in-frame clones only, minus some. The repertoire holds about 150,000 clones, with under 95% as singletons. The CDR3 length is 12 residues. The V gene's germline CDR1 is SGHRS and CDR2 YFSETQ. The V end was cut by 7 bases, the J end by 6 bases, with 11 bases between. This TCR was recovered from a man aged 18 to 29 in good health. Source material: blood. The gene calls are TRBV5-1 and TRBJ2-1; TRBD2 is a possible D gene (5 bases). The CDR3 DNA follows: TGCGCCAGCCGCGAACTAGTCAATGAGCAGTTCTTC. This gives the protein CASRELVNEQFF.